These 14 T cell receptor beta chains were sequenced from one sample in a study of tumor-infiltrating lymphocytes in localized non-small cell lung cancer. Clones were sequenced by immunoSEQ multiplex PCR, and TCRdb holds only the in-frame ones, with some missing. The table includes roughly 10,000 clones, approximately 86% detected once. The source material was uninvolved lung tissue not adjacent to the tumor. The receptors derive from a human donor with non-small cell lung cancer.

The CDR3 spells CASSQRGVYYGYTF. The CDR3 DNA reads TGTGCCAGCAGCCAGAGGGGGGTGTACTATGGCTACACCTTC. This chain uses TRBV5-6 with TRBJ1-2; D is perhaps TRBD1 (6 bases). The CDR3 consists of 14 residues. V was pared by 4 bases and J by 3 bases, with 13 bases between. The germline gives CDR1 SGHDT, CDR2 YYEEEE.

The chain carries TRBV6-1 and TRBJ2-3; TRBD2 aligns across 10 bases. Germline CDR1 is MNHNS and CDR2 is SASEGT. This CDR3 comprises 15 residues. The V gene end was trimmed by 10 bases and the J gene end by 4 bases; junction bases not matched to a gene: 11. The CDR3 DNA follows: TGTGCCATCATCCCGAAAGCGGGGGGGCCAGATACGCAGTATTTT. Translation gives CAIIPKAGGPDTQYF.

The V gene is TRBV5-1, the J gene TRBJ1-4; D may be TRBD1 (5 bases). In germline, CDR1 is SGHRS, CDR2 YFSETQ. The V gene lost 4 bases and the J gene lost 6 bases, with 13 bases spanning the gap. The CDR3 runs 14 residues. The CDR3 loop is CASSPSSTDEKLFF. For the CDR3, the DNA is TGCGCCAGCAGCCCATCGTCGACAGATGAAAAACTGTTTTTT.

The CDR3 protein is CASSEWQGSQPQHF. In DNA form, the CDR3 reads TGTGCCAGCAGTGAATGGCAGGGGAGTCAGCCCCAGCATTTT. The rearrangement uses TRBV6-1 and TRBJ1-5; a weak D match, TRBD1 (6 bases). This CDR3 is built from 14 residues. Germline assignment: CDR1 MNHNS and CDR2 SASEGT. The ends were cut back, 2 bases at V and 6 bases at J, with 11 bases in the middle.

The CDR3 region is CASSLYTGGTQETQYF. The CDR3 region has the DNA TGTGCCAGCAGCTTATATACGGGGGGTACCCAAGAGACCCAGTACTTC. The J gene is TRBJ2-5, the V gene TRBV7-2; 7 bases align to TRBD2. CDR3 length: 16 residues. In germline, CDR1 is SGHTA, CDR2 FQGNSA. J gave up 1 base and V 2 bases, and 7 bases lay outside the gene matches.

The CDR3 DNA follows: TGTGCCAGCAGCCTATTCGCAGGTCGAGGAGATACGCAGTATTTT. Translation gives CASSLFAGRGDTQYF. The rearrangement uses TRBV7-9 and TRBJ2-3; D unresolved. The ends were cut back, 5 bases at V and 5 bases at J, with 17 bases in the middle. CDR3 length equals 15 residues. CDR1 is SEHNR, CDR2 FQNEAQ, per germline (reference sequence).

The chain links TRBV6-5 to TRBJ1-5; TRBD1 is a possible D gene (5 bases). Germline loops: CDR1 MNHEY, CDR2 SVGAGI. Trimming shortened V by 3 bases and J by 3 bases, and 9 bases separated the two germline ends. This CDR3 spans 14 amino acids. CDR3 in DNA: TGTGCCAGCAGTTATCGAGGGACCAATCAGCCCCAGCATTTT. Translation: CASSYRGTNQPQHF.

The chain couples TRBV7-9 to TRBJ2-5; D possibly corresponds to TRBD2 (7 bases). Germline CDR1 SEHNR, CDR2 FQNEAQ (reference sequence). The CDR3 sequence is 15 residues long. V lost 5 bases to trimming and J lost 0 bases, with 13 bases between them. DNA of the CDR3: TGTGCCAGCAGCGAGGGGGGGCCGTACCAAGAGACCCAGTACTTC. Translation: CASSEGGPYQETQYF.

In its sample, this clone was seen once. This chain joins TRBV2 and TRBJ1-1; TRBD1 matches at 8 bases. There are 14 residues in the CDR3. The V gene's germline CDR1 is SNHLY and CDR2 FYNNEI. Trimming took 4 bases from V and 5 from J; bases not matched to a gene: 6. CDR3 sequence (DNA): TGTGCCAGCAGTGTTGGACAGGGAAATACTGAAGCTTTCTTT. As protein: CASSVGQGNTEAFF. The variable domain in full, with the rest retrieved from reference TRBV2 and TRBJ1-1, is EPEVTQTPSHQVTQMGQEVILRCVPISNHLYFYWYRQILGQKVEFLVSFYNNEISEKSEIFDDQFSVERPDGSNFTLKIRSTKLEDSAMYFCASSVGQGNTEAFFGQGTRLTVV.

The rearrangement uses TRBV19 and TRBJ2-7, with D possibly matching TRBD1 (6 bases). V was pared by 4 bases and J by 0 bases, with 10 bases between. Germline V gene data show CDR1 as LNHDA and CDR2 as SQIVND (reference sequence). CDR3 length: 14 amino acids. This CDR3 reads CASSKGESSYEQYF. The CDR3 region has the DNA TGTGCCAGTAGTAAGGGGGAGAGCTCCTACGAGCAGTACTTC.

V and J are TRBV9 and TRBJ2-7; 8 bases are a match to TRBD2. The CDR3 is made up of 12 amino acids. V lost 4 bases, J lost 3 bases, and 0 bases stayed unmatched. Per germline, CDR1 SGDLS and CDR2 YYNGEE. The CDR3 sequence is CASSSGGYEQYF. The CDR3 coding sequence is TGTGCCAGCAGCAGCGGGGGCTACGAGCAGTACTTC.

V is TRBV29-1 and J is TRBJ1-1, with D unresolved. The germline V gene encodes CDR1 SQVTM and CDR2 ANQGSEA. V lost 6 bases and J 0 bases, leaving 5 bases between the germline ends. This CDR3 is 11 amino acids long. CDR3 DNA sequence: TGCAGCGTACTTTTGAACACTGAAGCTTTCTTT. Its translation: CSVLLNTEAFF.

This clone was seen more than once but under ten times. The rearrangement joins TRBV10-1 to TRBJ1-1; 9 nucleotides align to TRBD1. V lost 0 bases and J lost 10; bases outside the gene matches: 9. The CDR3 has 15 residues. Germline-derived CDR1 and CDR2 are WNHNN and SYGVQD (reference sequence). The CDR3 nucleotides are TGCGCCAGCAGTGAGTCAGTCCCGGGACAGGGATCAGCTTTCTTT. It yields the protein CASSESVPGQGSAFF.

This clone has just a few counts. V is TRBV29-1 and J is TRBJ2-3; 9 nucleotides match TRBD2. Germline V CDR1 and CDR2: SQVTM, ANQGSEA. This CDR3 has 13 amino acids. The trim removed 4 bases at V and 8 bases at J, leaving 7 bases unmatched. The CDR3, as DNA: TGCAGCGTTGGGTTAGCGGGGGAGGTTACGCAGTATTTT. It yields the protein CSVGLAGEVTQYF.